Each of the 14 T cell receptor beta chains below was sequenced from the same sample in a study of shared clonotypes between healthy human individuals. Only in-frame clones appear in the TCRdb table, and some are missing; sequencing was by immunoSEQ multiplex PCR. The sample lists under 2.5 million clones, 85% to 95% occurring once. The specimen sequenced was naive CD4+ T cells from PBMCs. Subset defined: CD45RA+ positively selected. These receptors originate from a young man in good health. Some clones in this sample may be carry-over from other donors' samples.

This clone appeared a single time. The chain links TRBV7-9 to TRBJ2-7; D not certain. This CDR3 comprises 12 residues. Germline assignment: CDR1 SEHNR and CDR2 FQNEAQ (reference sequence). Trimming stripped 5 bases from V and 3 bases from J, with 8 bases between. The CDR3 protein is CASSRQSYEQYF. Here the CDR3 DNA reads TGTGCCAGCAGCCGTCAGAGCTACGAGCAGTACTTC. Combining the CDR3 with reference TRBV7-9 and TRBJ2-7 gives the whole variable domain DTGVSQNPRHKITKRGQNVTFRCDPISEHNRLYWYRQTLGQGPEFLTYFQNEAQLEKSRLLSDRFSAERPKGSFSTLEIQRTEQGDSAMYLCASSRQSYEQYFGPGTRLTVT.

The chain uses TRBV27 and TRBJ2-7; TRBD1 matches at 9 bases. Germline-derived CDR1 and CDR2 are MNHEY and SMNVEV (reference sequence). The length of the CDR3 is 15 residues. J lost 4 bases, V lost 6 bases, and 10 bases had no gene match. CDR3 sequence: CASRPSGTGTYEQYF. The CDR3 bases are TGTGCCAGCAGGCCCTCCGGGACAGGGACGTACGAGCAGTACTTC.

Concerning this clone: The same CDR3 also results from other DNA sequences found in this sample. This chain joins TRBV20-1 and TRBJ1-2; D is unresolved. Germline V gene sequence: CDR1 DFQATT, CDR2 SNEGSKA (reference sequence). This CDR3 spans 11 amino acids. V was shortened by 3 bases and J by 8 bases, with 10 bases between the two germline ends. The CDR3, as DNA: TGCAGTGCTAGGGGCGCGGGCGGCTACACCTTC. Its protein product is CSARGAGGYTF.

The CDR3 coding sequence is TGTGCCAGCAGCTCGGCTGGCGGGAGGGTCTACAATGAGCAGTTCTTC. It yields the protein CASSSAGGRVYNEQFF. The V call is TRBV5-4, the J call TRBJ2-1, with TRBD2 matching 9 bases. The CDR3 sequence is 16 residues long. The V gene's germline CDR1 is SGHNT and CDR2 YYREEE (reference sequence). The J segment lost 3 bases and the V segment lost 3 bases, leaving 7 bases of the junction unmatched.

The rearrangement joins TRBV7-2 to TRBJ1-1; tentative D call: TRBD1 (6 bases). This CDR3 contains 15 residues. The germline CDR1 and CDR2 sequences are SGHTA and FQGNSA. Between the trimmed V and J ends, which lost 1 base and 5 bases, there was a span of 14 bases. The CDR3 DNA follows: TGTGCCAGCAGCTTAGAACCAGGGGCAACAACTGAAGCTTTCTTT. Protein: CASSLEPGATTEAFF.

J is TRBJ2-1 and V is TRBV7-8; D is ambiguous. The CDR3 is 15 amino acids. Germline CDR1 reads SGHVS; CDR2 reads FQNEAQ. Trimming shortened V by 5 bases and J by 7 bases, and 18 bases separated the two germline ends. CDR3 nucleotides: TGTGCCAGCAGCGGTCGCCCGGGCACGGTAAATGAGCAGTTCTTC. It yields the protein CASSGRPGTVNEQFF. Based on the CDR3 plus reference TRBV7-8 and TRBJ2-1, the full variable domain is GAGVSQSPRYKVAKRGQDVALRCDPISGHVSLFWYQQALGQGPEFLTYFQNEAQLDKSGLPSDRFFAERPEGSVSTLKIQRTQQEDSAVYLCASSGRPGTVNEQFFGPGTRLTVL.

The chain is built from TRBV6-5 and TRBJ2-7; either TRBD1 or TRBD2 may fit D (5 bases each). This CDR3 is built from 15 residues. Germline-derived CDR1 and CDR2 are MNHEY and SVGAGI. Trimming pared 5 bases from V and 9 bases from J, leaving 23 bases between. The CDR3 DNA is TGTGCCAGCAGTCTTTCCCGGGGACCCTCTCGTGTGCAGTACTTC. Translation: CASSLSRGPSRVQYF.

The chain combines TRBV2 with TRBJ2-7; D tentatively reads TRBD1 or TRBD2 (6 bases each). Trimming removed 4 bases at V and 7 bases at J, with 23 bases between. The CDR3 extends over 16 amino acids. Germline values: CDR1 SNHLY, CDR2 FYNNEI. As DNA, the CDR3 is TGTGCCAGCAGTGTCTCTTTTGTACAGGGAGGAAGAGAGCAGTACTTC. Translated, it gives CASSVSFVQGGREQYF.

The chain has TRBV28 and TRBJ2-7; D is unclear. The CDR3 runs 13 residues. CDR1 and CDR2 from the germline V gene are MDHEN and SYDVKM. The V gene lost 5 bases and the J gene lost 7 bases, with 15 bases spanning the gap. In DNA, the CDR3 is TGTGCCAGCAGTCGGCGTTCAGGTTCGGAGCAGTACTTC. This gives the protein CASSRRSGSEQYF. Looking up the rest from reference TRBV28 and TRBJ2-7 gives the full variable domain: DVKVTQSSRYLVKRTGEKVFLECVQDMDHENMFWYRQDPGLGLRLIYFSYDVKMKEKGDIPEGYSVSREKKERFSLILESASTNQTSMYLCASSRRSGSEQYFGPGTRLTVT.

The chain joins TRBV7-2 to TRBJ1-4; D gene uncertain. Per germline, CDR1 SGHTA and CDR2 FQGNSA. V was cut by 8 bases and J by 0 bases, with 13 bases left in between. The CDR3 consists of 15 residues. As DNA, the CDR3 is TGTGCCAGCTCACGGACGGGGACAACTAATGAAAAACTGTTTTTT. Translation: CASSRTGTTNEKLFF.

The rearrangement uses TRBV4-3 and TRBJ1-5; D gene uncertain. Germline lookup yields CDR1 LGHNA and CDR2 YSLEER. Deletions cut 0 bases from V and 4 bases from J, with 16 bases between. This CDR3 is 17 amino acids long. The CDR3 DNA reads TGCGCCAGCAGCCAAGACTCACACGGGAGGGCGAATCAGCCCCAGCATTTT. This translates into CASSQDSHGRANQPQHF.

This chain links TRBV19 with TRBJ2-7, with 12 nucleotides matching TRBD2. V shed 6 bases, J shed 0 bases, and the junction held 9 bases outside the gene matches. This CDR3 region has 17 residues. CDR1 and CDR2 (germline): LNHDA, SQIVND (reference sequence). The CDR3 sequence: CASSPPPGLAGSYEQYF. The DNA for the CDR3 is TGTGCCAGTAGCCCTCCCCCGGGACTAGCGGGCTCCTACGAGCAGTACTTC.

This chain links TRBV10-2 with TRBJ2-1; 8 nucleotides match TRBD2. The length of the CDR3 is 17 residues. Germline assignment: CDR1 WSHSY and CDR2 SAAADI. Trimming removed 4 bases from V and 3 bases from J; junction bases left unmatched: 11. For the CDR3, the DNA is TGCGCCAGCAGTGCTCAGCAACCGGGACTAGGCTACAATGAGCAGTTCTTC. It is translated as CASSAQQPGLGYNEQFF.

The rearrangement links TRBV7-2 to TRBJ2-7; the D gene is possibly TRBD2 (5 bases). The V and J ends lost 4 bases and 5 bases respectively, with 15 bases between them. The CDR3 is made up of 14 amino acids. The V gene's germline CDR1 is SGHTA and CDR2 FQGNSA. The CDR3 DNA follows: TGTGCCAGCAGCTCCCCGCGGGCTACTCACGAGCAGTACTTC. It encodes CASSSPRATHEQYF.